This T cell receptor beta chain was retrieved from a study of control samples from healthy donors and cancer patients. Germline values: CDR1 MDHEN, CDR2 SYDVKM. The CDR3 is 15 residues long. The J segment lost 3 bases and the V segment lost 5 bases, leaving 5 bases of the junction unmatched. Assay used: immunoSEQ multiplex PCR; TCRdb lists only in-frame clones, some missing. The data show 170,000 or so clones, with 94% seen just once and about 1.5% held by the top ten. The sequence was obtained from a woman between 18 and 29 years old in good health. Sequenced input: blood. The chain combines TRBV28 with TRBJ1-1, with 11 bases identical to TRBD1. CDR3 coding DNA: TGTGCCAGCAGTCTGCCGGGACAGGGGGACACTGAAGCTTTCTTT. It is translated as CASSLPGQGDTEAFF.